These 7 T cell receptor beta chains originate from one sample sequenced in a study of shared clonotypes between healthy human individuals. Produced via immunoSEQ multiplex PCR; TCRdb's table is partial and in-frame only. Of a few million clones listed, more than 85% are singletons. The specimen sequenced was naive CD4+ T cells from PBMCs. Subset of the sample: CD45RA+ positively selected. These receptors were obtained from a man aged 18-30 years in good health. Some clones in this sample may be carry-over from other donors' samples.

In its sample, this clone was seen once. The CDR3 protein is CASRRGEETQYF. Here the CDR3 DNA reads TGTGCCAGCCGACGAGGAGAAGAGACCCAGTACTTC. The V gene is TRBV25-1, the J gene TRBJ2-5, with D hard to call. This CDR3 contains 12 residues. Between the trimmed V and J ends, which lost 8 bases and 3 bases, there was a span of 10 bases. Germline V gives CDR1 MGHDK, CDR2 SYGVNS.

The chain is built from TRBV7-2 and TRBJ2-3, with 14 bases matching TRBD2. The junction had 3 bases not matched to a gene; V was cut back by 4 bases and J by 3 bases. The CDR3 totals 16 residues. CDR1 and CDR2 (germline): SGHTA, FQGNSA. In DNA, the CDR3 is TGTGCCAGCAGCTGGGGACTAGCGGGAGCGACAGATACGCAGTATTTT. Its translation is CASSWGLAGATDTQYF. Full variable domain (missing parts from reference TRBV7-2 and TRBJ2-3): GAGVSQSPSNKVTEKGKDVELRCDPISGHTALYWYRQSLGQGLEFLIYFQGNSAPDKSGLPSDRFSAERTGGSVSTLTIQRTQQEDSAVYLCASSWGLAGATDTQYFGPGTRLTVL.

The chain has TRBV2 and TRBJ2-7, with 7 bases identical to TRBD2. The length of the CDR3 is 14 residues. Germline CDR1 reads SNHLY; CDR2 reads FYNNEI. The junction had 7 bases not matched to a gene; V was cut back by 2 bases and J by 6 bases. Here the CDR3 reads CASSEWGLRGEQYF. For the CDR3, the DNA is TGTGCCAGCAGTGAATGGGGACTACGGGGCGAGCAGTACTTC. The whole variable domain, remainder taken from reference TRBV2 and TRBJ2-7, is EPEVTQTPSHQVTQMGQEVILRCVPISNHLYFYWYRQILGQKVEFLVSFYNNEISEKSEIFDDQFSVERPDGSNFTLKIRSTKLEDSAMYFCASSEWGLRGEQYFGPGTRLTVT.

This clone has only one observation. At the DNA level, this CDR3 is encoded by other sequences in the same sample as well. The CDR3 spells CASSRGGAYEQYF. The CDR3 DNA reads as TGTGCCAGCAGTAGGGGGGGGGCCTACGAGCAGTACTTC. V and J are TRBV6-1 and TRBJ2-7; the D gene is possibly TRBD2 (7 bases). With 5 bases removed from V and 2 bases from J, the gap between germline ends came to 10 bases. The CDR3 contains 13 residues. Germline V gives CDR1 MNHNS, CDR2 SASEGT.

The CDR3 protein is CSVAPSDETQYF. CDR3 nucleotide sequence: TGCAGCGTTGCCCCCAGCGATGAGACCCAGTACTTC. V usage is TRBV29-1 and J usage is TRBJ2-5; the D is unclear. Germline assignment: CDR1 SQVTM and CDR2 ANQGSEA. The CDR3 runs to 12 residues. With 4 bases removed from V and 5 bases from J, the gap between germline ends came to 11 bases.

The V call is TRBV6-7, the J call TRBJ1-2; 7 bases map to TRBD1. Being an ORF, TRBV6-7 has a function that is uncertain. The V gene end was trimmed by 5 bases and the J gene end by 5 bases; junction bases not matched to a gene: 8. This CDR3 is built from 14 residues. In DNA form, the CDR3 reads TGTGCCAGCAGTAACAGGGGAGGGGTGTATGGCTACACCTTC. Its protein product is CASSNRGGVYGYTF.

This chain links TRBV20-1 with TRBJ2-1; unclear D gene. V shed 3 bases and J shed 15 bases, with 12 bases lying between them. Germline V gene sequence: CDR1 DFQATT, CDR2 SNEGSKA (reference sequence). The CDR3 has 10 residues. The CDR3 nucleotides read TGCAGTGCTAGCGGTCAAGGTTGGTTCTTC. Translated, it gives CSASGQGWFF.